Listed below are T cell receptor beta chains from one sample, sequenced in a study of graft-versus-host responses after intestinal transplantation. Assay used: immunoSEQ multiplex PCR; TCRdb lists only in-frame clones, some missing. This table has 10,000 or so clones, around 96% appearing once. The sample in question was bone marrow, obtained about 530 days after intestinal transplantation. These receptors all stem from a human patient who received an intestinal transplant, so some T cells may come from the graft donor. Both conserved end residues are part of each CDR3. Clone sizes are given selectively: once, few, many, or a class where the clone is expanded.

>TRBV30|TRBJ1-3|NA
CAWSVDRNTIYF
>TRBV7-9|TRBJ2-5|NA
CASSPAWETQYF
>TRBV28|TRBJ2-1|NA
CATEAGDLLYNEQFF
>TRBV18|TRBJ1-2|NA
CASSPIGQGPNYGYTF
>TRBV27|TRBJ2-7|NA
CASSFGRDRSYEQYF
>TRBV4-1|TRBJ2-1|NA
CASSQEQGSLYNEQFF
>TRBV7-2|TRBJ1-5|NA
CASSLGVYSNQPQHF
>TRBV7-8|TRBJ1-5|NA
CASSQTPGQAFNQPQHF
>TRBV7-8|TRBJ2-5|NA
CASTYKETQYF
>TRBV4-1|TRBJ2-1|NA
CASSLPGFGEQFF
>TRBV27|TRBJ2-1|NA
CASSPTSGNYNEQFF
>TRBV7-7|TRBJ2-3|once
CASSLVAGTTDTQYF
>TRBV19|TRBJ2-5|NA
CASSITSRETQYF
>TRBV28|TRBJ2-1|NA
CASSRTSGWSYNEQFF